The T cell receptor beta chain described here comes from a study of shared clonotypes between healthy human individuals (dated by TCRdb to about 2020). Broadly, across the study: Three men and a couple of women, aged 18 to 49 years, made up the cohort. Each donor's leukapheresis produced roughly between roughly 0.85 and 10 billion PBMCs. Libraries were prepared and TCR repertoires were sequenced by different laboratories using diverse techniques, in order to increase sequencing depth and limit assay-specific biases. To estimate repertoire size and how much clonotypes are shared between individuals, the study performed deep sequencing of blood TCR repertoires from a handful of healthy adults. Per donor, three plates each were used for CD4 naive and CD4 memory, two for CD8 naive, and one for CD8 memory.

As regards this clone: Its cognate antigen has yet to be identified. There are no base qualities to consult, and no much larger clone falls within one base.

Findings and caveats that apply to the study as a whole: Naive subsets generally had larger estimated clonotype richness than memory subsets. Incomplete sequencing was indicated by rarefaction of sorted-subset datasets, despite the large sequencing depth. Across four donors, about 5% of naive CD4, approximately 3.5% of naive CD8, about 2.3% of memory CD4, and around 0.4% of memory CD8 clonotypes were shared. Because the study included a small number of donors, the genetic and exposure-history diversity represented was limited. Pairwise subsampling indicated that sequencing depth was expected to affect the degree of clonotype sharing among donors. Clonotypes shared by all four sorted-subset donors showed higher generation probabilities than non-shared clonotypes. Sampling was restricted to blood, and TCR repertoires in tissues likely differ from the TCR repertoires found in blood.

Healthy HIV-negative adults with no recently reported acute infections or vaccinations were included as donors. Every donor was a Caucasian adult living in Nashville, Tennessee, USA. The CD8 memory samples were a combination of magnetically selected CD45RO+ cells and CCR7-negative CD45RA+ effector memory (TemRA) cells. After blood collection by leukapheresis, PBMCs were isolated using Ficoll-Histopaque density gradient centrifugation and then cryopreserved in the vapor phase of liquid nitrogen. Purity and quantity of every magnetically sorted T cell population were checked by analytical flow cytometry. Each sorted fraction had its genomic DNA isolated and then quantified by UV absorbance on a Nanodrop 2000c. Using the deep immunoSEQ assay, multiplex PCR amplified TCR CDR3 regions from genomic DNA. For each cell subset, the extracted genomic DNA was distributed evenly across all wells of several immunoSEQ 96-well plates, and each plate served as one replicate. For sorted subsets, each replicate PCR was loaded with roughly 200 ng genomic DNA, equivalent to 30,000 or so T cell genomes. Purified libraries were quantified with a Qubit 3.0 fluorometer, sized on a Bioanalyzer 2100, and re-quantified with the KAPA Library Quantification kit. Every immunoSEQ 96-well plate was sequenced on a dedicated single-read 150-cycle Illumina NextSeq 550 flow cell. The authors processed their data as follows. Because the immunoSEQ output held only junctional sequences and lacked quality scores, the filtering could not match the filtering applied to full-length reads. Sequences were annotated with PyIR, a Python wrapper for IgBLAST v1.9, and V/J genes and CDR3 were assigned using IMGT germline references. Reads with weak V/J assignments (E-value above 1e-6), missing CDR3, stop codons, out-of-frame junctions, or ambiguous translated residues were removed. V3J clonotypes were defined as sequences sharing an identical inferred V gene, J gene, and CDR3 amino acid sequence. The percentage overlap between two repertoires was calculated by dividing the number of shared unique clonotypes by the size of the smaller repertoire. Three approaches were used to assess repertoire richness: RTK rarefaction, the Chao1 estimator, and Recon v2.1 estimates of unobserved clonotypes. Generation probabilities were computed with OLGA for all TCRbeta clonotypes obtained by the gDNA method from four donors. TCRdb re-hosts the immuneACCESS table, in-frame sequences only. Its copies lack some clones; in the studies checked, an unresolved V gene accounts for under half of them, and the cause for the rest is not known. That table gives V, J and clone size, and the DNA gave D and trimming. This sample is represented by about 380,000 clones; 90% to 97% of them were singletons. 0.32% of the sample goes to the ten largest clones.

The CDR3 has 18 amino acids, counting the end cysteine and phenylalanine. Only CDR3 DNA remains: 54 bases, in frame from the first base. The sequencing sample was made of memory CD8+ T cells sorted from blood. The cell subset or site label corresponds to: CD45RO+ cells pooled with CCR7-negative TemRA cells. The clonotype comes from a man aged 25-45 years in good health. The chain couples TRBV21-1 to TRBJ2-2; TRBD2, the table's D call, was not compared with the DNA. TRBV21-1 is a recognized pseudogene. DNA sequence: TGTGCCAGCACCAACAAAGGAGGAGGGCGACAGAACACCGGGGAGCTGTTTTTT. Its coded protein is CASTNKGGGRQNTGELFF.